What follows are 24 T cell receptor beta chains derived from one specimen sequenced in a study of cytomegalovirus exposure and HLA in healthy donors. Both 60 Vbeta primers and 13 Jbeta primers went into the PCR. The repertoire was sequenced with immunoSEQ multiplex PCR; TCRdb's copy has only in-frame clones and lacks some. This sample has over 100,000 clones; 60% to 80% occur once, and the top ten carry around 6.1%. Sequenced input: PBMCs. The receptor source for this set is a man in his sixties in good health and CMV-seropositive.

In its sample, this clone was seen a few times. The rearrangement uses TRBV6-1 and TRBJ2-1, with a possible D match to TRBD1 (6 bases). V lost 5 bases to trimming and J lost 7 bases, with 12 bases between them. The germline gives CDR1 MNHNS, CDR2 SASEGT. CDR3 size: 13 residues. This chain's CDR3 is CASSTVGGNEQFF. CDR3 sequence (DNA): TGTGCCAGCAGTACCGTAGGGGGAAATGAGCAGTTCTTC.

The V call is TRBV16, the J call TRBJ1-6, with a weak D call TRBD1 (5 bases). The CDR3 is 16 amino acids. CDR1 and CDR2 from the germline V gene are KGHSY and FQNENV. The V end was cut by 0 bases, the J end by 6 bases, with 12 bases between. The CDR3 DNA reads TGTGCCAGCAGCCAATCGGGCAGGGTCGGTAATTCACCCCTCCACTTT. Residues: CASSQSGRVGNSPLHF.

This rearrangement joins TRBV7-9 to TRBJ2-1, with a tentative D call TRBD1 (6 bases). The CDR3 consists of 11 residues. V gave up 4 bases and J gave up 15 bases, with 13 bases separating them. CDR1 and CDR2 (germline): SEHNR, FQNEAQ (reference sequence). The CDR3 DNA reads TGTGCCAGCAGCTGGGACACTGCCCTGTTCTTC. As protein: CASSWDTALFF.

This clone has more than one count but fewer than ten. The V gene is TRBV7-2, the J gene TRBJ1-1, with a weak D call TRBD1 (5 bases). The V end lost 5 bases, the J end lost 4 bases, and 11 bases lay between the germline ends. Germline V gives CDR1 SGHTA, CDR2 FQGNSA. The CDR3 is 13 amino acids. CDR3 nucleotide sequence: TGTGCCAGCAGCACACAGGAGGGCACTGAAGCTTTCTTT. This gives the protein CASSTQEGTEAFF.

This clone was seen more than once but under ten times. CDR3 in amino acids: CASKSVGASTDTQYF. CDR3 DNA: TGTGCCAGCAAGAGCGTAGGGGCCAGCACAGATACGCAGTATTTT. This chain connects TRBV9 to TRBJ2-3, with D perhaps matching TRBD1 (5 bases). The CDR3 is 15 residues long. V lost 6 bases and J lost 0, with 14 bases in between. Germline-derived CDR1 and CDR2 are SGDLS and YYNGEE.

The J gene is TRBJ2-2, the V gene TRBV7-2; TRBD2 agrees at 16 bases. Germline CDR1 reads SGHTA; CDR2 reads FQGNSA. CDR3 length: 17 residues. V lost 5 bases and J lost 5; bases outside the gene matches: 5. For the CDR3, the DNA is TGTGCCAGCAGCGCCTGGGGACTAGCGGGGGGGACCGGGGAGCTGTTTTTT. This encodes CASSAWGLAGGTGELFF. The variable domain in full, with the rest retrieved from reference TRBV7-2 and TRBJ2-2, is GAGVSQSPSNKVTEKGKDVELRCDPISGHTALYWYRQSLGQGLEFLIYFQGNSAPDKSGLPSDRFSAERTGGSVSTLTIQRTQQEDSAVYLCASSAWGLAGGTGELFFGEGSRLTVL.

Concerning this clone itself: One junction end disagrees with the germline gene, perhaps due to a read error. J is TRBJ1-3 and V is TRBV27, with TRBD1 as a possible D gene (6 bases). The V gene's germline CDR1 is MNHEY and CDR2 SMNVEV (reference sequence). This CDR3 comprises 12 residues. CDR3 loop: CACRGSGNTIYF. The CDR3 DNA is TGTGCCTGCAGGGGCTCCGGAAACACCATATATTTT.

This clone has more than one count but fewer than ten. The CDR3 sequence: CASSQDSGGYQPQHF. DNA of the CDR3: TGCGCCAGCAGCCAAGATTCTGGGGGGTATCAGCCCCAGCATTTT. V gene TRBV4-3 combines with J gene TRBJ1-5, with TRBD1 as a possible D gene (5 bases). The V gene lost 0 bases and the J gene lost 5 bases, with 11 bases spanning the gap. This CDR3 is 15 amino acids long. Germline V gene lookup returns CDR1 LGHNA and CDR2 YSLEER.

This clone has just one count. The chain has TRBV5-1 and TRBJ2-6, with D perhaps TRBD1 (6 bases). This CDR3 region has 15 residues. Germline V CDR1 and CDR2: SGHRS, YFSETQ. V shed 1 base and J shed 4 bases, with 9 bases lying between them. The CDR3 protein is CASSLQGSGANVLTF. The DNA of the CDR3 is TGCGCCAGCAGCTTGCAGGGGTCCGGGGCCAACGTCCTGACTTTC.

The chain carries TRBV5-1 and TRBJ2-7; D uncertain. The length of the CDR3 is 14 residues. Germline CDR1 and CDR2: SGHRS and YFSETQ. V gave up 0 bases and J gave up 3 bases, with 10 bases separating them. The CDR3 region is CASSLGPLSYEQYF. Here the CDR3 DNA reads TGCGCCAGCAGCTTGGGGCCCTTAAGCTACGAGCAGTACTTC.

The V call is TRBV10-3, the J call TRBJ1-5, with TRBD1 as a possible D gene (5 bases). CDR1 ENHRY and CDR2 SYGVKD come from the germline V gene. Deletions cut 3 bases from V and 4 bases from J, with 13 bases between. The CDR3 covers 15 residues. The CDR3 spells CAISDARDTNQPQHF. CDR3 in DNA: TGTGCCATCAGTGACGCCAGGGATACTAATCAGCCCCAGCATTTT.

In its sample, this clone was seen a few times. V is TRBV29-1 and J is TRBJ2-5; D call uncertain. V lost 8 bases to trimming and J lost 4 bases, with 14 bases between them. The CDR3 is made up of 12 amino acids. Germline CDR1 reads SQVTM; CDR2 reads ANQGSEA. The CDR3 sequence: CSPVGTGETQYF. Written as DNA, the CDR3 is TGCAGCCCTGTAGGTACGGGAGAGACCCAGTACTTC.

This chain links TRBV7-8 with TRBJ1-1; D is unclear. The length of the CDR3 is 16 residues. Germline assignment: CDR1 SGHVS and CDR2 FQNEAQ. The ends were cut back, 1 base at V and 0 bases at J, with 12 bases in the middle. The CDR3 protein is CASSLGLKTLNTEAFF. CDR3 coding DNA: TGTGCCAGCAGCTTAGGGTTGAAGACATTGAACACTGAAGCTTTCTTT.

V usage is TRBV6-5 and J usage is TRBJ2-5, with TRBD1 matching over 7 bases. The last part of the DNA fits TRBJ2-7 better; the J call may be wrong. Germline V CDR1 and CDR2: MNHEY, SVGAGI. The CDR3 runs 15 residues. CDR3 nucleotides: TGTGCCAGCACCCCAAATCGTGACAGGGCACACGAGCAGTACTTC. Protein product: CASTPNRDRAHEQYF.

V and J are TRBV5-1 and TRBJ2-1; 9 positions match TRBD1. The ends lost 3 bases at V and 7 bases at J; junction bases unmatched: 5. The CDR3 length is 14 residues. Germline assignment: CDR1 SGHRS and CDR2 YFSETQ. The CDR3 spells CASSWGQGRNEQFF. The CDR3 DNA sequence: TGCGCCAGCAGCTGGGGACAGGGCAGGAATGAGCAGTTCTTC.

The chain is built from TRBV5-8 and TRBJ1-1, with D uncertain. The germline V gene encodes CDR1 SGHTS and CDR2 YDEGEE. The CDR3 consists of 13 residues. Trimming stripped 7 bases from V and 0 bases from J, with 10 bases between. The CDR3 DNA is TGTGCCAGCCGCGACGGGTTGAACACTGAAGCTTTCTTT. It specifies CASRDGLNTEAFF.

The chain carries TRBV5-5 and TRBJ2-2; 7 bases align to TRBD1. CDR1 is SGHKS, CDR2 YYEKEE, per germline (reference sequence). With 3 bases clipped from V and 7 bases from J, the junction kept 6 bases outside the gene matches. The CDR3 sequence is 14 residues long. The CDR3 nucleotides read TGTGCCAGCAGCTACCAACAGGGGCACGGGGAGCTGTTTTTT. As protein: CASSYQQGHGELFF.

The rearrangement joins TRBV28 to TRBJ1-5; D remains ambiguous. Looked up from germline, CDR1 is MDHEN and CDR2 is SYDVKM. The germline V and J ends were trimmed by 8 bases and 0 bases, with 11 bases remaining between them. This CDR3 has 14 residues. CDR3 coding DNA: TGTGCCAGCCATACAGAGTATAGCAATCAGCCCCAGCATTTT. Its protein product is CASHTEYSNQPQHF. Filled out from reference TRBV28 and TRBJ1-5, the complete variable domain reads DVKVTQSSRYLVKRTGEKVFLECVQDMDHENMFWYRQDPGLGLRLIYFSYDVKMKEKGDIPEGYSVSREKKERFSLILESASTNQTSMYLCASHTEYSNQPQHFGDGTRLSIL.

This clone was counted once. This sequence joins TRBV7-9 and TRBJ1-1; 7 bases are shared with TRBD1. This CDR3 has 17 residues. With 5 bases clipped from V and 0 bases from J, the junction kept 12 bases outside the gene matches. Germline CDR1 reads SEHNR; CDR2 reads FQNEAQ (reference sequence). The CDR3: CASSEFQGQPMNTEAFF. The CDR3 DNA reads TGTGCCAGCAGCGAATTCCAGGGACAGCCCATGAACACTGAAGCTTTCTTT.

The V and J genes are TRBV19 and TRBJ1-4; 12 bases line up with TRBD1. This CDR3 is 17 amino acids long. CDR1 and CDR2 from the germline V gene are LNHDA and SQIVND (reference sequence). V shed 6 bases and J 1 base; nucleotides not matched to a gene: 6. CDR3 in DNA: TGTGCCAGTAGAATCCGGGACAGGGGGCGAACTAATGAAAAACTGTTTTTT. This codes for CASRIRDRGRTNEKLFF.

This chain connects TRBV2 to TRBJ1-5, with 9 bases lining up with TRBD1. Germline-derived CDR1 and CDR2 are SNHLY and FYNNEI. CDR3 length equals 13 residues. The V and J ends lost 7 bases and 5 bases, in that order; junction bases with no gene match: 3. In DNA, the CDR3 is TGTGCCAGCAAACAGGGGGCCGATCAGCCCCAGCATTTT. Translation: CASKQGADQPQHF.

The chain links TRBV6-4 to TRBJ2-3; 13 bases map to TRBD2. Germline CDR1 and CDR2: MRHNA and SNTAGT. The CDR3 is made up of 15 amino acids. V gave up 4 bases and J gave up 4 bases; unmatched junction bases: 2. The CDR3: CASSGLAGGSDTQYF. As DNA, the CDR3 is TGTGCCAGCAGTGGACTAGCGGGGGGATCAGATACGCAGTATTTT.

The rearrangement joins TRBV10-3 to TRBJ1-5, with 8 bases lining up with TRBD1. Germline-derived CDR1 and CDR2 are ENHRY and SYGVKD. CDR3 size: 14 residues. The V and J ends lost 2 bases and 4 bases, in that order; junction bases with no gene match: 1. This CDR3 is CAISEGQGNQPQHF. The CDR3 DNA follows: TGTGCCATCAGTGAGGGACAGGGAAATCAGCCCCAGCATTTT.

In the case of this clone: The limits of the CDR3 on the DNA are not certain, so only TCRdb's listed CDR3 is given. CDR3 region: CASSLAFRFGGSGANVLTF. The chain is built from TRBV5-4 and TRBJ2-6; TRBD2, as called in the table, went unchecked against the DNA. CDR1 and CDR2 from the germline V gene are SGHNT and YYREEE (reference sequence). From its first to its last residue, the CDR3 has 19 amino acids.